This TCR beta chain appears in the sequencing data of a study of shared clonotypes between healthy human individuals. Sequenced by immunoSEQ multiplex PCR; TCRdb stores in-frame clones only, minus some. The table has about 2 million clones, just under 95% seen once. The CDR3 consists of 10 residues. Positively selected for CCR7, the CD45RO-negative cells used as naive CD8 cells excluded terminally differentiated effector memory CD45RA+ cells. This clonotype was obtained from a man aged 18 to 30 in good health. The gene calls are TRBV21-1 and TRBJ1-6. TRBV21-1 is classified as a pseudogene. The sample was naive CD8+ T cells sorted from blood. The CDR3: CASSKPPLHF. The CDR3 DNA is TGTGCCAGCAGCAAACCACCCCTCCACTTT.